One and the same sample provided the 31 T cell receptor beta chains below, sequenced in a study of CXCR3-negative and CXCR3-positive naive CD8 T cells. Study-level points and caveats: Comparison of naive cells showed more hydrophobic TRB CDR3s in CXCR3-positive than in CXCR3-negative naive cells.

For these TCRs, the target antigens are not known. cDNA libraries for TRB were generated by 5' RACE incorporating UMI labels. TCRdb re-called the 5' RACE reads; one entry per CDR3 protein, DNA not given. This sample contains about 110,000 distinct CDR3 sequences. Sequencing input: naive CXCR3+ CD8+ T cells from blood. Subset indicated: CD45RO-CCR7+CD27+CD95- naive CD8+ T cells expressing CXCR3 (TNR3+). These receptor sequences come from a human donor in good health. Some clones in this sample may be carry-over from other donors' samples.

The rearrangement links TRBV20-1 to TRBJ2-7. The CDR3 consists of 12 residues. The germline V gene has CDR1 DFQATT and CDR2 SNEGSKA (reference sequence). This CDR3 is CSARDSAYEQYF.

The chain has TRBV20-1 and TRBJ2-5; the D call of TRBD2 rests on TCRdb alone, since no DNA is present to check it. Looked up from germline, CDR1 is DFQATT and CDR2 is SNEGSKA (reference sequence). The CDR3 spans 21 residues. CDR3 sequence: CSAPSQRLYSGGLTYQETQYF.

This chain connects TRBV6-5 to TRBJ1-1. The germline gives CDR1 MNHEY, CDR2 SVGAGI. This CDR3 spans 15 amino acids. The CDR3 reads CASSYSNGENTEAFF.

The rearrangement uses TRBV20-1 and TRBJ2-7; TCRdb calls TRBD1, which cannot be checked without DNA. This CDR3 region has 15 residues. Germline CDR1 is DFQATT and CDR2 is SNEGSKA (reference sequence). The CDR3 reads CSARDRDRNPYEQYF.

This chain's CDR3 is CSVEGIGEYGYTF. V is TRBV29-1 and J is TRBJ1-2. Germline V gene data show CDR1 as SQVTM and CDR2 as ANQGSEA. The CDR3 is made up of 13 amino acids.

The chain has TRBV9 and TRBJ2-1; absent DNA, TCRdb's TRBD1 call cannot be checked. In germline, CDR1 is SGDLS, CDR2 YYNGEE. CDR3 length: 14 residues. The CDR3 loop reads CASSGRDTYNEQFF.

The chain combines TRBV20-1 with TRBJ1-2; TCRdb's D call, TRBD1, is unchecked because there is no DNA. This CDR3 contains 17 residues. The germline CDR1 and CDR2 sequences are DFQATT and SNEGSKA (reference sequence). The CDR3 reads CSARDSGQDIANYGYTF.

The CDR3 is CASSPEAGASSYEQYF. The rearrangement joins TRBV7-6 to TRBJ2-7; the D call from TCRdb, TRBD1, cannot be confirmed without DNA. CDR1 is SGHVS and CDR2 is FNYEAQ in the germline V gene. The CDR3 is 16 amino acids.

The J gene is TRBJ1-1, the V gene TRBV7-6. This CDR3 is built from 17 residues. Germline CDR1 and CDR2: SGHVS and FNYEAQ. CDR3 region: CASSLKSREGMNTEAFF.

The chain links TRBV28 to TRBJ2-3; without DNA, the TCRdb call of TRBD2 cannot be checked. Germline CDR1 is MDHEN and CDR2 is SYDVKM. This CDR3 has 13 residues. CDR3 sequence reads: CASSASNTDTQYF.

The CDR3 sequence is CAWSVLGGSNTEAFF. The chain couples TRBV30 to TRBJ1-1. The CDR3 has 15 residues. Germline V gene data show CDR1 as GTSNPN and CDR2 as SVGIG (reference sequence).

The genes are TRBV7-9 and TRBJ1-1; checking the TCRdb D call of TRBD1 is not possible without DNA. This CDR3 spans 16 amino acids. Germline CDR1 reads SEHNR; CDR2 reads FQNEAQ (reference sequence). The CDR3 is CATPNGQGAFRTEAFF.

The V gene is TRBV29-1, the J gene TRBJ1-1; TCRdb's assignment of TRBD1 cannot be checked, as there is no DNA. Germline V gene sequence: CDR1 SQVTM, CDR2 ANQGSEA. The CDR3 is 14 amino acids. The CDR3 protein is CSGRGTGESTEAFF.

CDR3 residues: CSGTSGGAVDEQFF. The chain links TRBV29-1 to TRBJ2-1; the TRBD2 assignment by TCRdb is unverifiable without DNA. The CDR3 runs 14 residues. In germline, CDR1 is SQVTM, CDR2 ANQGSEA.

V and J are TRBV5-1 and TRBJ2-7. CDR3 length: 13 residues. Germline V gives CDR1 SGHRS, CDR2 YFSETQ. CDR3 in amino acids: CASSLLSSYEQYF. The complete variable domain, with remaining parts taken from reference TRBV5-1 and TRBJ2-7, reads KAGVTQTPRYLIKTRGQQVTLSCSPISGHRSVSWYQQTPGQGLQFLFEYFSETQRNKGNFPGRFSGRQFSNSRSEMNVSTLELGDSALYLCASSLLSSYEQYFGPGTRLTVT.

The chain links TRBV6-5 to TRBJ2-5; TCRdb outputs TRBD1, but without DNA this stays unchecked. Germline CDR1 reads MNHEY; CDR2 reads SVGAGI. The CDR3 is 16 residues long. The CDR3 is CASSYSGQGKGETQYF.

The chain uses TRBV15 and TRBJ2-1; TCRdb gives TRBD2 as the D gene, but with no DNA this cannot be confirmed. Looked up from germline, CDR1 is LNHNV and CDR2 is YYDKDF (reference sequence). The CDR3 runs 17 residues. Here the CDR3 reads CATSRDPGLPSYNEQFF.

The rearrangement joins TRBV6-6 to TRBJ2-7. CDR1 is MNHNY, CDR2 SVGAGI, per germline (reference sequence). This CDR3 has 14 amino acids. The CDR3 is CASSAGINPYEQYF.

The V and J genes are TRBV27 and TRBJ2-1; lacking DNA, the TRBD2 call made by TCRdb goes unchecked. Germline CDR1 is MNHEY and CDR2 is SMNVEV (reference sequence). This CDR3 spans 14 amino acids. CDR3 in amino acids: CASSSSLSYNEQFF.

This chain uses TRBV30 with TRBJ2-1; TCRdb returns TRBD2, unconfirmable since there is no DNA. Germline V gene lookup returns CDR1 GTSNPN and CDR2 SVGIG (reference sequence). The CDR3 extends over 14 amino acids. CDR3 sequence reads: CAWSWLAGDGEQFF.

The chain recombines TRBV29-1 with TRBJ2-5. Germline-derived CDR1 and CDR2 are SQVTM and ANQGSEA. This CDR3 has 16 residues. This chain's CDR3 is CSVGVFASEIEETQYF. Looking up the rest from reference TRBV29-1 and TRBJ2-5 gives the full variable domain: SAVISQKPSRDICQRGTSLTIQCQVDSQVTMMFWYRQQPGQSLTLIATANQGSEATYESGFVIDKFPISRPNLTFSTLTVSNMSPEDSSIYLCSVGVFASEIEETQYFGPGTRLLVL.

This chain connects TRBV12-5 to TRBJ2-1; TCRdb designates TRBD2, a call that cannot be tested without DNA. The germline V gene has CDR1 LGHNT and CDR2 FRNRAP. The length of the CDR3 is 16 residues. The CDR3 sequence: CASGSPLAGHYNEQFF.

The chain carries TRBV29-1 and TRBJ2-1; there is no DNA to check the TCRdb D call of TRBD1. The germline gives CDR1 SQVTM, CDR2 ANQGSEA. The CDR3 length is 16 residues. The CDR3 region is CSSQGGGASSYNEQFF.

The J gene is TRBJ1-2, the V gene TRBV7-9; the TCRdb call, TRBD1, lacks DNA for checking. The CDR3 is made up of 14 amino acids. Germline values: CDR1 SEHNR, CDR2 FQNEAQ (reference sequence). Here the CDR3 reads CASSPTGTVYGYTF.

V gene TRBV15 combines with J gene TRBJ1-4. The CDR3 sequence is 14 residues long. The V gene's germline CDR1 is LNHNV and CDR2 YYDKDF (reference sequence). The CDR3: CATSRDARPQKLFF.

This chain connects TRBV6-5 to TRBJ2-7. Germline-derived CDR1 and CDR2 are MNHEY and SVGAGI. CDR3 length: 11 amino acids. CDR3 residues: CASSAWGEQYF.

The rearrangement uses TRBV12-3 or TRBV12-4 and TRBJ1-2. The CDR3 has 12 residues. CDR3 loop: CATLTSNYGYTF.

The chain joins TRBV7-9 to TRBJ2-5; the D call of TRBD1 rests on TCRdb alone, since no DNA is present to check it. Germline CDR1 is SEHNR and CDR2 is FQNEAQ (reference sequence). The CDR3 has 15 amino acids. CDR3 residues: CASSLTGGAGETQYF.

The rearrangement uses TRBV29-1 and TRBJ2-5; TCRdb picks TRBD1, but there is no DNA to check that call. Germline CDR1 SQVTM, CDR2 ANQGSEA. The CDR3 totals 14 residues. CDR3 region: CSVEVAGGTETQYF. Filled out from reference TRBV29-1 and TRBJ2-5, the complete variable domain reads SAVISQKPSRDICQRGTSLTIQCQVDSQVTMMFWYRQQPGQSLTLIATANQGSEATYESGFVIDKFPISRPNLTFSTLTVSNMSPEDSSIYLCSVEVAGGTETQYFGPGTRLLVL.

The V gene is TRBV12-3 or TRBV12-4, the J gene TRBJ1-3. There are 16 residues in the CDR3. This CDR3 reads CASSGSGTDSGNTIYF.

This chain connects TRBV5-1 to TRBJ2-7; without DNA, the TCRdb call of TRBD1 cannot be checked. CDR1 is SGHRS and CDR2 is YFSETQ in the germline V gene. This CDR3 has 13 residues. The CDR3 loop is CASSLASYGAQYF.